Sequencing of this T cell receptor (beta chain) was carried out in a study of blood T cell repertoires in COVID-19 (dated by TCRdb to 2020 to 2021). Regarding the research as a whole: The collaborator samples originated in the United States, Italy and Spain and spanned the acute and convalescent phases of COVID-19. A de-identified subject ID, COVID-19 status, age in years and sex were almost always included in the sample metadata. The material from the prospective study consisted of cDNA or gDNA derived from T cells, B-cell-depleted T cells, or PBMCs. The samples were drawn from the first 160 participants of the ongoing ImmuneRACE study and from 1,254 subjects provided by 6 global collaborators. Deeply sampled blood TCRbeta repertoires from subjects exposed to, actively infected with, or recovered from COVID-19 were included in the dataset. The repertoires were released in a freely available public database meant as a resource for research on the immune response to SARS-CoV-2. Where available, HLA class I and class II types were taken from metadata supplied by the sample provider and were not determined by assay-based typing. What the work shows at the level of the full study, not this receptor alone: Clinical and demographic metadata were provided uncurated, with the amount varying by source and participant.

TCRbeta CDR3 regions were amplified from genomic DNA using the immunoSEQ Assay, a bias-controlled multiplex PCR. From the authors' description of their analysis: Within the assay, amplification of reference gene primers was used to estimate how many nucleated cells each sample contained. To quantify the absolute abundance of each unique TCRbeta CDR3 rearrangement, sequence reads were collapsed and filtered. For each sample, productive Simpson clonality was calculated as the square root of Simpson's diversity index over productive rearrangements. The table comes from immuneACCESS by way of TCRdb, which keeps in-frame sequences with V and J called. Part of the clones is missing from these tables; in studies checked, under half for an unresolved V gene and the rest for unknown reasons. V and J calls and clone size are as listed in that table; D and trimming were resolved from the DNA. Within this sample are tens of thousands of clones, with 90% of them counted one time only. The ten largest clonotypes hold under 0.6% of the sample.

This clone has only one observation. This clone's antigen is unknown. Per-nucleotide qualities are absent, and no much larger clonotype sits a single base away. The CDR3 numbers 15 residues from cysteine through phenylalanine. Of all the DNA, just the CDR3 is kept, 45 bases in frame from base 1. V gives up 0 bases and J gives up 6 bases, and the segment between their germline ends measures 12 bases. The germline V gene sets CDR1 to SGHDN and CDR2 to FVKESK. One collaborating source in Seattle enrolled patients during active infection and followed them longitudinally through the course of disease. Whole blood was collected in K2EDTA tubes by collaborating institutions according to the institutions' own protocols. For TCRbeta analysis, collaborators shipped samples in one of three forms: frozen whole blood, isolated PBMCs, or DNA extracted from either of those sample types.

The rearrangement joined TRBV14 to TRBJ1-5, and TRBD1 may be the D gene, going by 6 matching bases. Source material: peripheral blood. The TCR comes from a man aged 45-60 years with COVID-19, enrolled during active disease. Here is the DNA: TGTGCCAGCAGCCAAGAAAGGGGGGGAACTCAGCCCCAGCATTTT. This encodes CASSQERGGTQPQHF.